The 27 T cell receptor beta chains presented below share a single source sample, sequenced in a study of blood T cell repertoires in COVID-19. TCRdb keeps only in-frame clones here, not all; method: immunoSEQ multiplex PCR. This table has roughly 310,000 clones, 88% appearing once. Input material: peripheral blood. Receptor source: a woman in her forties or fifties with active or convalescent COVID-19.

The chain combines TRBV29-1 with TRBJ1-2, with a weak D call TRBD1 (5 bases). CDR3 length: 15 residues. CDR1 SQVTM and CDR2 ANQGSEA come from the germline V gene. V lost 1 base and J 8 bases, leaving 20 bases between the germline ends. The CDR3: CSVEGRDLLRGGYTF. In DNA form, the CDR3 reads TGCAGCGTTGAAGGCCGGGACCTATTGCGGGGAGGCTACACCTTC.

The V call is TRBV27, the J call TRBJ2-1; TRBD2 matches at 15 bases. Germline V gene sequence: CDR1 MNHEY, CDR2 SMNVEV (reference sequence). The CDR3 sequence is 15 residues long. The V and J ends lost 3 bases and 7 bases, in that order; junction bases with no gene match: 1. CDR3 residues: CASSFGLAGGNEQFF. In nucleotides, the CDR3 is TGTGCCAGCAGTTTCGGACTAGCGGGAGGGAATGAGCAGTTCTTC.

The gene calls are TRBV28 and TRBJ2-5; D possibly corresponds to TRBD2 (7 bases). Trimming took 5 bases from V and 5 from J, leaving 18 bases between them. This CDR3 has 15 residues. Germline CDR1 reads MDHEN; CDR2 reads SYDVKM. The CDR3 DNA follows: TGTGCCAGCAGTAATGCGGGGGCAGGGGCCGAGACCCAGTACTTC. Its protein is CASSNAGAGAETQYF.

The chain couples TRBV28 to TRBJ1-2; 8 bases line up with TRBD1. The J segment lost 6 bases and the V segment lost 2 bases, leaving 11 bases of the junction unmatched. The V gene's germline CDR1 is MDHEN and CDR2 SYDVKM. The CDR3 contains 16 residues. The CDR3 protein is CASSLGDRKNLNGYTF. The CDR3 nucleotides are TGTGCCAGCAGTTTAGGGGACAGGAAAAACCTAAATGGCTACACCTTC.

The gene calls are TRBV2 and TRBJ1-1; the D gene is possibly TRBD1 (5 bases). Germline CDR1 reads SNHLY; CDR2 reads FYNNEI. V was shortened by 1 base and J by 0 bases, with 12 bases between the two germline ends. This CDR3 is built from 16 residues. The CDR3 DNA reads TGTGCCAGCAGTGAAGGGCGGGGCGGAATGAACACTGAAGCTTTCTTT. It encodes CASSEGRGGMNTEAFF.

The chain has TRBV30 and TRBJ2-1; tentative D call: TRBD1 (8 bases). From germline, CDR1 is GTSNPN and CDR2 SVGIG (reference sequence). With 3 bases removed from V and 4 bases from J, the gap between germline ends came to 19 bases. This CDR3 has 16 residues. The CDR3 DNA is TGTGCCTGGAGCGGACTAGGGACAGGCGATTACAATGAGCAGTTCTTC. Translated: CAWSGLGTGDYNEQFF. The entire variable domain, with the rest obtained from reference TRBV30 and TRBJ2-1, is as follows: SQTIHQWPATLVQPVGSPLSLECTVEGTSNPNLYWYRQAAGRGLQLLFYSVGIGQISSEVPQNLSASRPQDRQFILSSKKLLLSDSGFYLCAWSGLGTGDYNEQFFGPGTRLTVL.

The genes are TRBV30 and TRBJ1-2; TRBD1 agrees at 7 bases. The CDR3 is made up of 12 amino acids. V shed 3 bases, J shed 2 bases, and the junction held 0 bases outside the gene matches. Germline CDR1 GTSNPN, CDR2 SVGIG (reference sequence). The DNA for the CDR3 is TGTGCCTGGAGGGACAGGAACTATGGCTACACCTTC. Protein product: CAWRDRNYGYTF.

The chain is built from TRBV7-2 and TRBJ2-2; TRBD2 matches 12 bases. This CDR3 contains 16 residues. The ends lost 4 bases at V and 2 bases at J; junction bases unmatched: 2. CDR1 SGHTA and CDR2 FQGNSA come from the germline V gene. CDR3 bases: TGTGCCAGCAGCTCTAGCGGGGGGGGAAACACCGGGGAGCTGTTTTTT. This translates into CASSSSGGGNTGELFF.

The chain couples TRBV25-1 to TRBJ1-6; 7 nucleotides align to TRBD1. Per germline, CDR1 MGHDK and CDR2 SYGVNS. Unmatched junction bases numbered 7, after V lost 4 bases and J lost 10 bases. CDR3 length equals 14 residues. Written as DNA, the CDR3 is TGTGCCAGCAGTGCCACAGGGGTTGGATCACCCCTCCACTTT. It specifies CASSATGVGSPLHF.

The genes are TRBV28 and TRBJ2-4; tentatively, D is TRBD2 (5 bases). V lost 5 bases and J 11 bases, leaving 16 bases between the germline ends. The CDR3 is 13 residues long. Germline V gene lookup returns CDR1 MDHEN and CDR2 SYDVKM. This CDR3 reads CASSDNTRTLQYF. The CDR3 bases are TGTGCCAGCAGTGATAACACTAGGACGCTTCAGTACTTC.

The V gene is TRBV5-5, the J gene TRBJ2-6; TRBD1 agrees at 8 bases. The CDR3 has 18 amino acids. The junction had 8 bases not matched to a gene; V was cut back by 0 bases and J by 3 bases. In germline, CDR1 is SGHKS, CDR2 YYEKEE (reference sequence). In DNA form, the CDR3 reads TGTGCCAGCAGCTTGGTTCGGCAGGGGGCGAGTGGGGCCAACGTCCTGACTTTC. Protein sequence: CASSLVRQGASGANVLTF.

Written as DNA, the CDR3 is TGTGCCAGCAGCCCCCTCCCGGACAGGCGAAATTCACCCCTCCACTTT. This sequence encodes CASSPLPDRRNSPLHF. The chain joins TRBV4-2 to TRBJ1-6; 7 bases fit TRBD1. This CDR3 is built from 16 residues. CDR1 is LGHNA, CDR2 YNFKEQ, per germline. The trim removed 4 bases at V and 7 bases at J, leaving 10 bases unmatched.

The rearrangement uses TRBV7-2 and TRBJ2-5; 14 bases are shared with TRBD2. V trimming: 4 bases; J trimming: 4 bases; junction bases outside the gene matches: 5. Germline V CDR1 and CDR2: SGHTA, FQGNSA. The CDR3 spans 16 residues. DNA for the CDR3: TGTGCCAGCAGCTCCAGACTAGCGGGGGGGCGAGAGACCCAGTACTTC. Translating it yields CASSSRLAGGRETQYF. Supplemented by reference TRBV7-2 and TRBJ2-5, the full variable domain reads GAGVSQSPSNKVTEKGKDVELRCDPISGHTALYWYRQSLGQGLEFLIYFQGNSAPDKSGLPSDRFSAERTGGSVSTLTIQRTQQEDSAVYLCASSSRLAGGRETQYFGPGTRLLVL.

The rearrangement uses TRBV28 and TRBJ1-4; possibly TRBD1 for D (5 bases). CDR1 MDHEN and CDR2 SYDVKM come from the germline V gene. V lost 11 bases, J lost 3 bases, and 16 bases lay in between. The length of the CDR3 is 14 residues. The CDR3 DNA follows: TGTGCCGCCCGGGGCGGGGCGGCTAATGAAAAACTGTTTTTT. This sequence encodes CAARGGAANEKLFF.

The V call is TRBV30, the J call TRBJ1-1, with TRBD1 matching 8 bases. Per germline, CDR1 GTSNPN and CDR2 SVGIG (reference sequence). V shed 7 bases and J 5 bases; nucleotides not matched to a gene: 12. The length of the CDR3 is 14 residues. The CDR3 bases are TGTGCCTCCGTCCAGGGGGCGAAGAGGACTGAAGCTTTCTTT. It codes for CASVQGAKRTEAFF. Full variable domain (outside the CDR3, taken from reference TRBV30 and TRBJ1-1): SQTIHQWPATLVQPVGSPLSLECTVEGTSNPNLYWYRQAAGRGLQLLFYSVGIGQISSEVPQNLSASRPQDRQFILSSKKLLLSDSGFYLCASVQGAKRTEAFFGQGTRLTVV.

This rearrangement joins TRBV3-1 (or the pseudogene TRBV3-2) to TRBJ1-2; 9 positions agree with TRBD1. After removal of 3 bases from V and 8 bases from J, the junction contained 4 bases not matched to a gene. The CDR3 has 13 amino acids. The germline gives CDR1 LGHDT, CDR2 YNNKEL (reference sequence). In DNA, the CDR3 is TGTGCCAGCAGCCAGGACAGGGGTGCCGGCTACACCTTC. Translating it yields CASSQDRGAGYTF.

The gene calls are TRBV5-1 and TRBJ1-3, with D hard to call. The V end lost 2 bases, the J end lost 0 bases, and 9 bases lay between the germline ends. Germline-derived CDR1 and CDR2 are SGHRS and YFSETQ. This CDR3 has 15 residues. The CDR3 sequence: CASSLGGNSGNTIYF. The CDR3 DNA reads TGCGCCAGCAGCTTAGGCGGCAACTCTGGAAACACCATATATTTT.

This clone turned up a few times. This rearrangement joins TRBV30 to TRBJ1-1; D is unclear. CDR1 is GTSNPN and CDR2 is SVGIG in the germline V gene (reference sequence). The CDR3 is 14 residues long. Trimming left V 0 bases short and J 10 bases short, with 18 bases between. CDR3 loop: CAWSVSPTIRGAFF. The CDR3 nucleotides are TGTGCCTGGAGTGTATCCCCCACTATACGCGGAGCTTTCTTT.

The rearrangement uses TRBV19 and TRBJ1-2, with 9 bases aligning to TRBD1. From germline, CDR1 is LNHDA and CDR2 SQIVND (reference sequence). CDR3 length: 15 residues. The trim removed 2 bases at V and 5 bases at J, leaving 6 bases unmatched. The CDR3 bases are TGTGCCAGTAGTATAAGGACAGGGGAAGTGTATGGCTACACCTTC. This encodes CASSIRTGEVYGYTF.

The V and J genes are TRBV9 and TRBJ2-4; TRBD2 matches at 7 bases. The CDR3 totals 16 residues. J was trimmed by 3 bases and V by 4 bases; bases with no gene match: 10. Per the germline V gene, CDR1 is SGDLS and CDR2 is YYNGEE. The DNA of the CDR3 is TGTGCCAGCAGCCCCCGCGTGGGGGGGGTCAAAAACATTCAGTACTTC. Protein sequence: CASSPRVGGVKNIQYF. The full variable domain, in which reference TRBV9 and TRBJ2-4 provide the parts outside the CDR3, is DSGVTQTPKHLITATGQRVTLRCSPRSGDLSVYWYQQSLDQGLQFLIQYYNGEERAKGNILERFSAQQFPDLHSELNLSSLELGDSALYFCASSPRVGGVKNIQYFGAGTRLSVL.

J is TRBJ1-4 and V is TRBV10-3; 8 nucleotides agree with TRBD1. The germline V gene encodes CDR1 ENHRY and CDR2 SYGVKD. The V gene end was trimmed by 3 bases and the J gene end by 5 bases; junction bases not matched to a gene: 8. The CDR3 has 16 residues. The CDR3 DNA follows: TGTGCCATCAGTGACCATACGACAGGGGCGAATGAAAAACTGTTTTTT. Its protein product is CAISDHTTGANEKLFF.

As for this clone: Other nucleotide sequences from this sample produce the same CDR3. The rearrangement links TRBV5-4 to TRBJ2-5, with 7 bases that match TRBD2. The CDR3 length is 14 residues. Germline CDR1 is SGHNT and CDR2 is YYREEE (reference sequence). The V gene end was trimmed by 0 bases and the J gene end by 2 bases; junction bases not matched to a gene: 1. The CDR3 DNA follows: TGTGCCAGCAGCTTGGCCGGGGGGCAAGAGACCCAGTACTTC. This gives the protein CASSLAGGQETQYF.

The chain joins TRBV7-9 to TRBJ2-7; 7 bases align to TRBD2. Germline CDR1 is SEHNR and CDR2 is FQNEAQ (reference sequence). This CDR3 has 15 amino acids. V lost 1 base, J lost 4 bases, and 7 bases stayed unmatched. CDR3 DNA sequence: TGTGCCAGCAGCTTAGGCGGACTAGTTCCGTACGAGCAGTACTTC. This gives the protein CASSLGGLVPYEQYF.

The genes are TRBV30 and TRBJ1-2, with TRBD1 identical over 10 bases. The CDR3 runs 19 residues. V dropped 0 bases and J dropped 2; count of bases not matched to a gene: 15. Germline V gene data show CDR1 as GTSNPN and CDR2 as SVGIG (reference sequence). This CDR3 is CAWSVLFAGGQGENYGYTF. The CDR3, as DNA: TGTGCCTGGAGTGTACTTTTCGCCGGTGGACAGGGGGAGAACTATGGCTACACCTTC.

J is TRBJ2-7 and V is TRBV12-3 or TRBV12-4, with D possibly matching TRBD1 (6 bases). V was cut by 3 bases and J by 1 base, with 7 bases left in between. The CDR3 extends over 13 amino acids. The DNA of the CDR3 is TGTGCCAGCAGTTTCGACAGGTCCTACGAGCAGTACTTC. Protein product: CASSFDRSYEQYF.

V usage is TRBV3-1 (or the pseudogene TRBV3-2) and J usage is TRBJ2-3; 11 bases are shared with TRBD2. This CDR3 comprises 16 residues. Germline V lookup: CDR1 LGHDT, CDR2 YNNKEL (reference sequence). V dropped 4 bases and J dropped 5; count of bases not matched to a gene: 8. The CDR3 coding sequence is TGTGCCAGCAGCCGCTTGACTAGCGGGATTGGAGATACGCAGTATTTT. Encoded protein: CASSRLTSGIGDTQYF.

CDR3 coding DNA: TGTGCCAGCACACAGGGACAGGGTAATGGCGAGCAGTACTTC. Its protein is CASTQGQGNGEQYF. The chain is built from TRBV5-5 and TRBJ2-7; TRBD1 agrees at 9 bases. The J segment lost 6 bases and the V segment lost 6 bases, leaving 10 bases of the junction unmatched. Looked up from germline, CDR1 is SGHKS and CDR2 is YYEKEE (reference sequence). The CDR3 runs to 14 residues. Full variable domain (rest looked up from reference TRBV5-5 and TRBJ2-7): DAGVTQSPTHLIKTRGQQVTLRCSPISGHKSVSWYQQVLGQGPQFIFQYYEKEERGRGNFPDRFSARQFPNYSSELNVNALLLGDSALYLCASTQGQGNGEQYFGPGTRLTVT.